The 23 T cell receptor beta chains below were found in one sample sequenced in a study of blood T cells in healthy people across ages (dated by TCRdb to the mid-2010s). The library relied on 5' RACE. Sequenced on an Illumina HiSeq 2500. A second PCR of roughly 6 to 12 cycles was run with a J-beta primer mix and a sample-barcoded 5' primer. The public sequencing data were trimmed at Q25 with fastp and processed into clonotypes with MiXCR by TCRdb, which kept only in-frame beta chains. Each CDR3 protein appears once, grouped with its most common genes and DNA. The sample has over 1.5 million distinct CDR3 sequences on record, roughly 52% of them singletons. Clones ranked in the top ten supply less than 2.5% of the sample. Sequencing was performed on blood. The receptors originated from a woman aged 40 to 49 in good health.

This sequence joins TRBV5-6 and TRBJ1-2, with D unclear. V was pared by 4 bases and J by 7 bases, with 14 bases between. The CDR3 extends over 13 amino acids. Germline loops: CDR1 SGHDT, CDR2 YYEEEE. DNA of the CDR3: TGTGCCAGCAGCCAGGACCGGGATGGTGGCTACACCTTC. Encoded protein: CASSQDRDGGYTF.

This clonotype came up once. The junction does not match germline at one end; this may be a read error. J is TRBJ2-3 and V is TRBV10-3; the D call may be TRBD1 or TRBD2 (5 bases each). This CDR3 contains 12 residues. Germline V CDR1 and CDR2: ENHRY, SYGVKD. CDR3 protein: CAINRGTGTQYF. Here the CDR3 DNA reads TGTGCCATCAATCGGGGCACAGGTACGCAGTATTTT.

This rearrangement joins TRBV11-2 to TRBJ1-1; D unclear. The V end lost 10 bases, the J end lost 3 bases, and 15 bases lay between the germline ends. The CDR3 loop spans 13 amino acids. The germline V gene encodes CDR1 SGHAT and CDR2 FQNNGV. Written as DNA, the CDR3 is TGTGCCACAGCAACCGGAGCAGACACTGAAGCTTTCTTT. This codes for CATATGADTEAFF. Full variable domain (rest looked up from reference TRBV11-2 and TRBJ1-1): EAGVAQSPRYKIIEKRQSVAFWCNPISGHATLYWYQQILGQGPKLLIQFQNNGVVDDSQLPKDRFSAERLKGVDSTLKIQPAKLEDSAVYLCATATGADTEAFFGQGTRLTVV.

This clonotype occurred a few times. The J gene is TRBJ2-5, the V gene TRBV6-1, with 8 bases matching TRBD2. The V gene end was trimmed by 6 bases and the J gene end by 4 bases; junction bases not matched to a gene: 1. The CDR3 runs to 12 residues. Germline assignment: CDR1 MNHNS and CDR2 SASEGT. CDR3 sequence (DNA): TGTGCCAGCAGACTAGCGGTAGAGACCCAGTACTTC. It specifies CASRLAVETQYF.

This clonotype turned up a few times. This chain connects TRBV4-3 to TRBJ1-6; 8 bases match TRBD1. Germline V gene sequence: CDR1 LGHNA, CDR2 YSLEER. This CDR3 comprises 15 residues. V lost 4 bases and J lost 6; bases outside the gene matches: 5. CDR3 protein: CASSLTGQANSPLHF. The CDR3 coding sequence is TGCGCCAGCAGCCTAACGGGACAGGCTAATTCACCCCTCCACTTT.

With regard to this clonotype: The junction differs from germline at one of its ends, possibly a read error. The V and J genes are TRBV20-1 and TRBJ2-3; 7 bases agree with TRBD2. The CDR3 has 14 amino acids. Germline loops: CDR1 DFQATT, CDR2 SNEGSKA (reference sequence). The CDR3 loop is CSARVRDYSDTRYF. The CDR3, as DNA: TGCAGTGCTAGGGTCCGGGACTACTCAGATACGCGGTATTTT.

V and J are TRBV15 and TRBJ2-4, with a tentative D call TRBD1 (6 bases). With the DNA end fitting TRBJ2-5 better, the J assignment may be wrong. The V gene's germline CDR1 is LNHNV and CDR2 YYDKDF (reference sequence). The CDR3 is 16 amino acids. CDR3: CATSRGRTGMQETQYF. DNA of the CDR3: TGTGCCACCAGCAGAGGGAGAACAGGGATGCAAGAGACCCAGTACTTC.

V is TRBV16 and J is TRBJ1-2; no definite D call. Deletions cut 2 bases from V and 3 bases from J, with 10 bases between. The CDR3 has 14 amino acids. Per germline, CDR1 KGHSY and CDR2 FQNENV. CDR3 sequence reads: CASSQLQPDYGYTF. The CDR3, as DNA: TGTGCCAGCAGCCAACTTCAGCCAGACTATGGCTACACCTTC.

The rearrangement joins TRBV20-1 to TRBJ2-5; D may match TRBD1 or TRBD2 (5 bases each). The CDR3 runs 14 residues. CDR1 DFQATT and CDR2 SNEGSKA come from the germline V gene (reference sequence). V lost 1 base, J lost 2 bases, and 11 bases lay in between. CDR3 region: CSARALGAQETQYF. The CDR3 region has the DNA TGCAGTGCTAGAGCACTAGGGGCACAAGAGACCCAGTACTTC.

This rearrangement joins TRBV10-3 to TRBJ1-2, with D maybe TRBD1 (5 bases). Germline lookup yields CDR1 ENHRY and CDR2 SYGVKD. This CDR3 contains 14 residues. Trimming pared 3 bases from V and 0 bases from J, leaving 8 bases between. The CDR3 nucleotides read TGTGCCATCAGTGACCAGACAGCTAACTATGGCTACACCTTC. Translating it yields CAISDQTANYGYTF.

The chain is built from TRBV4-2 and TRBJ2-7, with D unresolved. The CDR3 is 16 residues long. V lost 2 bases, J lost 3 bases, and 17 bases lay in between. The germline V gene has CDR1 LGHNA and CDR2 YNFKEQ. The CDR3 spells CASSQSSGSVVYEQYF. CDR3 in DNA: TGTGCCAGCAGCCAAAGTTCCGGGTCGGTGGTCTACGAGCAGTACTTC.

This clonotype was detected only once. V gene TRBV10-2 combines with J gene TRBJ2-1; D is uncertain. From germline, CDR1 is WSHSY and CDR2 SAAADI. Trimming cost V 3 bases and J 3 bases, with 9 bases left between them. The CDR3 contains 14 residues. The CDR3: CASSEMSSYNEQFF. The CDR3 DNA reads as TGCGCCAGCAGTGAAATGAGCAGCTACAATGAGCAGTTCTTC.

This clonotype was seen a handful of times. The chain carries TRBV2 and TRBJ2-1; TRBD2 is a possible D gene (5 bases). V was shortened by 9 bases and J by 5 bases, with 14 bases between the two germline ends. The CDR3 has 13 residues. Per germline, CDR1 SNHLY and CDR2 FYNNEI. Here the CDR3 DNA reads TGTGCCAGACTAGATAACCCGAACAATGAGCAGTTCTTC. Translated: CARLDNPNNEQFF.

This chain joins TRBV7-2 and TRBJ2-1; 7 bases are shared with TRBD2. CDR3 size: 17 residues. CDR1 and CDR2 from the germline V gene are SGHTA and FQGNSA. The J segment lost 12 bases and the V segment lost 0 bases, leaving 17 bases of the junction unmatched. CDR3 in DNA: TGTGCCAGCAGCTTAGCCTTGGGAGCGGGGAGGGGTTCGGCGCAGTTCTTC. This translates into CASSLALGAGRGSAQFF.

This clonotype has just a few counts. The chain recombines TRBV2 with TRBJ2-7; D is unclear. The CDR3 spans 12 residues. V lost 6 bases to trimming and J lost 4 bases, with 10 bases between them. Germline-derived CDR1 and CDR2 are SNHLY and FYNNEI. The CDR3 reads CASRLHEYEQYF. The CDR3 nucleotides are TGTGCCAGCAGGTTACACGAGTACGAGCAGTACTTC.

This clonotype appeared a few times. The V gene is TRBV20-1, the J gene TRBJ2-5, with 16 bases lining up with TRBD2. CDR1 is DFQATT, CDR2 SNEGSKA, per germline (reference sequence). The CDR3 spans 16 residues. The trim removed 5 bases at V and 5 bases at J, leaving 8 bases unmatched. CDR3 residues: CSAGTSGGAVVETQYF. The CDR3 nucleotides read TGCAGTGCTGGGACTAGCGGGGGGGCAGTAGTCGAGACCCAGTACTTC.

In its sample, this clonotype was seen a few times. This chain links TRBV9 with TRBJ2-3; the match to TRBD1 covers 9 bases. CDR3 length equals 16 residues. Germline loops: CDR1 SGDLS, CDR2 YYNGEE. The trim removed 2 bases at V and 2 bases at J, leaving 6 bases unmatched. Here the CDR3 reads CASSVGRDRATDTQYF. CDR3 nucleotide sequence: TGTGCCAGCAGCGTCGGTAGGGACAGGGCCACAGATACGCAGTATTTT. The variable domain in full, with the rest retrieved from reference TRBV9 and TRBJ2-3, is DSGVTQTPKHLITATGQRVTLRCSPRSGDLSVYWYQQSLDQGLQFLIQYYNGEERAKGNILERFSAQQFPDLHSELNLSSLELGDSALYFCASSVGRDRATDTQYFGPGTRLTVL.

V is TRBV29-1 and J is TRBJ2-3; 10 nucleotides match TRBD2. V lost 5 bases, J lost 3 bases, and 5 bases stayed unmatched. The CDR3 totals 14 residues. In germline, CDR1 is SQVTM, CDR2 ANQGSEA. CDR3 protein: CSVKGLARTDTQYF. Here the CDR3 DNA reads TGCAGCGTTAAGGGACTAGCGAGGACAGATACGCAGTATTTT.

The table lists this clonotype with a few counts. The chain links TRBV28 to TRBJ2-3; tentatively, D is TRBD2 (6 bases). Germline V CDR1 and CDR2: MDHEN, SYDVKM. The V end was cut by 3 bases, the J end by 6 bases, with 16 bases between. CDR3 size: 15 residues. The CDR3 DNA is TGTGCCAGCAGTTTCACAATGGGACTGAAGGATACGCAGTATTTT. Amino acids: CASSFTMGLKDTQYF.

The chain couples TRBV20-1 to TRBJ2-1, with a tentative D call TRBD2 (5 bases). V was shortened by 7 bases and J by 4 bases, with 14 bases between the two germline ends. The germline CDR1 and CDR2 sequences are DFQATT and SNEGSKA (reference sequence). This CDR3 spans 13 amino acids. The CDR3 here is CSVSSANYNEQFF. The CDR3 region has the DNA TGCAGTGTAAGTAGCGCGAATTACAATGAGCAGTTCTTC.

As to this clonotype: At one of its ends the junction is not consistent with the germline gene, which may arise from a read error. The genes are TRBV4-3 and TRBJ2-7, with TRBD1 matching 7 bases. Germline V CDR1 and CDR2: LGHNA, YSLEER. The length of the CDR3 is 15 residues. CDR3 region: CASGQDRRQGYEQYF. The DNA for the CDR3 is TGCGCCAGCGGCCAAGATAGGCGACAGGGCTACGAGCAGTACTTC.

The chain carries TRBV27 and TRBJ1-2; 7 bases agree with TRBD1. Germline CDR1 is MNHEY and CDR2 is SMNVEV (reference sequence). The V and J ends lost 5 bases and 4 bases, in that order; junction bases with no gene match: 10. This CDR3 spans 15 amino acids. As DNA, the CDR3 is TGTGCCAGCAGTCCACGACAGGGTTTAGCCTATGGCTACACCTTC. Amino acid sequence: CASSPRQGLAYGYTF.

The rearrangement uses TRBV4-3 and TRBJ2-7; D could derive from TRBD1 or TRBD2 (5 bases each). Trimming took 4 bases from V and 1 from J, leaving 20 bases between them. This CDR3 region has 17 residues. Germline values: CDR1 LGHNA, CDR2 YSLEER. The CDR3 reads CASSLRSTGTGSYEQYF. CDR3 bases: TGCGCCAGCAGCCTCAGATCTACCGGGACGGGGTCCTACGAGCAGTACTTC.